Shown below are 10 T cell receptor beta chains from a single sample sequenced in a study of cytomegalovirus exposure and HLA in healthy donors. The study ran its PCR with 60 Vbeta and 13 Jbeta primers. Some clones are missing from TCRdb's copy, which holds only in-frame ones; the method was immunoSEQ multiplex PCR. The sample has roughly 120,000 clones; about 80% are singletons. Sequencing input: PBMCs. Receptors were obtained from a woman aged 55-70 years in good health and CMV-seropositive.

The V call is TRBV18, the J call TRBJ2-7, with D possibly matching TRBD1 (6 bases). V gave up 4 bases and J gave up 0 bases, with 10 bases separating them. CDR1 KGHSH and CDR2 LQKENI come from the germline V gene. This CDR3 region has 14 residues. Here the CDR3 DNA reads TGTGCCAGCTCACAATACAGGGACTCCTACGAGCAGTACTTC. It translates to CASSQYRDSYEQYF.

The J gene is TRBJ2-2, the V gene TRBV7-6; possible D gene TRBD1, 6 bases. CDR3 length: 15 residues. From germline, CDR1 is SGHVS and CDR2 FNYEAQ. The V end lost 2 bases, the J end lost 4 bases, and 11 bases lay between the germline ends. This chain's CDR3 is CASSLLDSVTGELFF. For the CDR3, the DNA is TGTGCCAGCAGCTTATTGGACAGCGTCACCGGGGAGCTGTTTTTT.

The chain combines TRBV9 with TRBJ2-1; tentatively, D is TRBD2 (6 bases). The CDR3 covers 13 residues. V was clipped by 2 bases and J by 12 bases, with 15 bases between them. Germline loops: CDR1 SGDLS, CDR2 YYNGEE. CDR3 region: CASSVGGSRGQFF. The CDR3 bases are TGTGCCAGCAGCGTTGGGGGGTCAAGGGGGCAGTTCTTC.

V gene TRBV18 combines with J gene TRBJ2-7; D may be TRBD2 (5 bases). The germline gives CDR1 KGHSH, CDR2 LQKENI. The CDR3 runs 16 residues. V was shortened by 4 bases and J by 0 bases, with 16 bases between the two germline ends. CDR3 DNA: TGTGCCAGCTCACAGAGTCTAGCAAAGAGCTCCTACGAGCAGTACTTC. Its protein product is CASSQSLAKSSYEQYF.

This chain connects TRBV5-1 to TRBJ2-5; possible D gene TRBD2, 5 bases. V lost 4 bases and J lost 5, with 12 bases in between. CDR1 is SGHRS, CDR2 YFSETQ, per germline. This CDR3 is built from 13 residues. The CDR3 coding sequence is TGCGCCAGCAGCGTAAGGACTGGGGAGACCCAGTACTTC. This sequence encodes CASSVRTGETQYF. The whole variable domain, remainder taken from reference TRBV5-1 and TRBJ2-5, is KAGVTQTPRYLIKTRGQQVTLSCSPISGHRSVSWYQQTPGQGLQFLFEYFSETQRNKGNFPGRFSGRQFSNSRSEMNVSTLELGDSALYLCASSVRTGETQYFGPGTRLLVL.

This chain uses TRBV19 with TRBJ2-1, with D possibly TRBD2 on 5 matching bases. Germline V lookup: CDR1 LNHDA, CDR2 SQIVND (reference sequence). Deletions cut 5 bases from V and 8 bases from J, with 13 bases between. The CDR3 has 13 amino acids. For the CDR3, the DNA is TGTGCCAGTAGTCGAACTCTAGCCGATGAGCAGTTCTTC. It codes for CASSRTLADEQFF.

The chain recombines TRBV7-7 with TRBJ2-3; D possibly corresponds to TRBD1 (5 bases). The V end was cut by 1 base, the J end by 3 bases, with 8 bases between. CDR1 is SSHAT and CDR2 is FNYEAQ in the germline V gene (reference sequence). The CDR3 is made up of 14 amino acids. In DNA form, the CDR3 reads TGTGCCAGCAGCTTAGGTGCAGGGACAGATACGCAGTATTTT. This codes for CASSLGAGTDTQYF. The whole variable domain, filled in from reference TRBV7-7 and TRBJ2-3, reads GAGVSQSPRYKVTKRGQDVTLRCDPISSHATLYWYQQALGQGPEFLTYFNYEAQPDKSGLPSDRFSAERPEGSISTLTIQRTEQRDSAMYRCASSLGAGTDTQYFGPGTRLTVL.

V gene TRBV28 combines with J gene TRBJ2-7; perhaps TRBD2 as D (6 bases). Per germline, CDR1 MDHEN and CDR2 SYDVKM. The V and J ends lost 8 bases and 3 bases respectively, with 20 bases between them. The CDR3 contains 15 residues. The CDR3 bases are TGTGCCAGCTGCGCCCCCCGCGGGGTCCTCTACGAGCAGTACTTC. Its protein product is CASCAPRGVLYEQYF.

The V and J genes are TRBV28 and TRBJ1-3, with TRBD1 identical over 7 bases. The CDR3 length is 16 residues. The V gene's germline CDR1 is MDHEN and CDR2 SYDVKM. J lost 0 bases, V lost 7 bases, and 9 bases had no gene match. DNA for the CDR3: TGTGCCAGCATGGAGAGGGGGCCCGACTCTGGAAACACCATATATTTT. It yields the protein CASMERGPDSGNTIYF.

This chain links TRBV9 with TRBJ2-7; 13 bases match TRBD2. From germline, CDR1 is SGDLS and CDR2 YYNGEE. The CDR3 has 17 residues. Losses at the gene ends were 3 bases for V and 4 bases for J; bases not matched to a gene: 10. In DNA form, the CDR3 reads TGTGCCAGCAGCGCTTCCTCCCAGACTAGCGGGGGGTACGAGCAGTACTTC. Translated: CASSASSQTSGGYEQYF.